A selection of T cell receptor beta chains follows, all from one sample in a study of identical twins. TCRdb reprocessed the 5' RACE reads with MiXCR, giving one entry per CDR3 protein. The sample yields 690,000 or so distinct CDR3 sequences, around 8.6% seen once. These data also featured in a second study, about yellow fever vaccine responses in identical twins.

Material: PBMCs. These receptor sequences come from a woman between 18 and 29 years old in good health. The CDR3 runs from the conserved cysteine through the conserved F or W. D genes are given only for firm matches. Some rows have no size entry. The others give once, few or many, or a class for an expanded clone.

clone_size,v_call,j_call,d_call,cdr3_nt,cdr3_aa
-,TRBV3-1,TRBJ1-2,-,TGTGCCAGCAGCCAAACCACTCCTAACTATGGCTACACCTTC,CASSQTTPNYGYTF
-,TRBV30,TRBJ2-2,-,TGTGCCTGGAGTGTGAGGCAGATCGGGGAGCTGTTTTTT,CAWSVRQIGELFF
-,TRBV28,TRBJ2-7,TRBD2,TGTGCCAGCAGTCAGACTAGCTTAAGCTCCTACGAGCAGTACTTC,CASSQTSLSSYEQYF
few,TRBV7-9,TRBJ2-7,-,TGTGCCAGCAGCCGATACCTTGTTGGCGTCGCCGGTGAGCAGTACTTC,CASSRYLVGVAGEQYF
few,TRBV20-1,TRBJ2-5,TRBD2,TGCAGTGCTAGAGATTTGGCTAGCGGGAGCATCTACCAAGAGACCCAGTACTTC,CSARDLASGSIYQETQYF
few,TRBV20-1,TRBJ2-5,-,TGCAGTGCTAACCCGAGGGCAGAGACCCAGTACTTC,CSANPRAETQYF
many,TRBV4-2,TRBJ2-7,-,TGTGCCAGCAGCCAAGGGGGGACTCGATCTGAGCAGTACTTC,CASSQGGTRSEQYF
few,TRBV6-1,TRBJ2-4,-,TGTGCCAGCAGTCGGCAGGGAGCCCCCCTCAGCCGAAACATTCAGTACTTC,CASSRQGAPLSRNIQYF
-,TRBV6-2/TRBV6-3,TRBJ2-5,-,TGTGCCAGCAGACCCCTTCCGATAGCGGCTAATGGGACCCAGTACTTC,CASRPLPIAANGTQYF
-,TRBV27,TRBJ2-7,TRBD1,TGTGCCAGCAGTCCGACAGGGGGCATGGTCTACGAGCAGTACTTC,CASSPTGGMVYEQYF
many,TRBV11-2,TRBJ1-4,-,TGTGCCAGCAGCTTAGTATGGTATGACAGCCCTAATGAAAAACTGTTTTTT,CASSLVWYDSPNEKLFF
few,TRBV7-2,TRBJ2-1,-,TGTGCCAGCAGCTTAGGACACACCAATGAGCAGTTCTTC,CASSLGHTNEQFF
many,TRBV6-1,TRBJ2-2,-,TGTGCCAGCAGCCGCGGTTTGCTGAACACCGGGGAGCTGTTTTTT,CASSRGLLNTGELFF
many,TRBV6-5,TRBJ2-1,TRBD1,TGTGCCAGCAGTTACCCAGGAACAGGGGCCTACAATGAGCAGTTCTTC,CASSYPGTGAYNEQFF
many,TRBV12-3/TRBV12-4,TRBJ2-7,TRBD2,TGTGCCAGCAGTTTAAGGGGTGGGGGACTAGCACCCTACGAGCAGTACTTC,CASSLRGGGLAPYEQYF
-,TRBV9,TRBJ2-5,-,TGTGCCAGCAGCCCCTGGTTAGCTGCTCAAGAGACCCAGTACTTC,CASSPWLAAQETQYF
many,TRBV29-1,TRBJ2-3,TRBD2,TGCAGCGCGTTGAAGGCTAGCGGGAGGACCCAAACCCGCACAGATACGCAGTATTTT,CSALKASGRTQTRTDTQYF
-,TRBV29-1,TRBJ1-1,-,TGCAGCGTTGAGGCTGAATTTGGGAACACTGAAGCTTTCTTT,CSVEAEFGNTEAFF
few,TRBV3-1,TRBJ2-2,TRBD1,TGTGCCAGCAGCCAAGAACAGGGGATGTACACCGGGGAGCTGTTTTTT,CASSQEQGMYTGELFF
few,TRBV29-1,TRBJ2-2,-,TGCAGCGTTGAAGGGAGGTACACCGGGGAGCTGTTTTTT,CSVEGRYTGELFF
many,TRBV20-1,TRBJ2-5,-,TGCAGTGCTAGAGAAATGGGCAGACAAGAGACCCAGTACTTC,CSAREMGRQETQYF
few,TRBV6-5,TRBJ2-7,-,TGTGCCAGCAGTTACTCTATCGATAGCTACGAGCAGTACTTC,CASSYSIDSYEQYF
-,TRBV20-1,TRBJ2-7,TRBD2,TGCAGTGCTAGAGATGGCGGGAGGGAGTACGAGCAGTACTTC,CSARDGGREYEQYF
few,TRBV7-9,TRBJ2-1,TRBD1,TGTGCCAGCCGGTCCGGGACAGGGAATGAGCAGTTCTTC,CASRSGTGNEQFF
few,TRBV5-1,TRBJ2-2,-,TGCGCCAGCAGCAATCCTCACGGGGGAGGCACCGGGGAGCTGTTTTTT,CASSNPHGGGTGELFF
-,TRBV11-2,TRBJ1-6,-,TGTGCCAGCAGCTTAGTACAGGCCGAGAATTCACCCCTCCACTTT,CASSLVQAENSPLHF
-,TRBV5-1,TRBJ2-1,-,TGCGCCAGCAGCTTGGACCAGTTGGTTTCGGAGCAGTTCTTC,CASSLDQLVSEQFF
few,TRBV6-2/TRBV6-3,TRBJ2-2,TRBD2,TGTGCCAGCAGTTACCCCGTTTCTAGCGGGAGGGCCGACACCGGGGAGCTGTTTTTT,CASSYPVSSGRADTGELFF
-,TRBV30,TRBJ1-2,-,TGTGCCTGGAGTACGCAGGGGAACTATGGCTACACCTTC,CAWSTQGNYGYTF
many,TRBV28,TRBJ2-1,-,TGTGCCAGCAGATCCGCGGGACAGTCCTACAATGAGCAGTTCTTC,CASRSAGQSYNEQFF
few,TRBV7-2,TRBJ2-7,-,TGTGCCAGCAGCTTGGACAAGGACTACGAGCAGTACTTC,CASSLDKDYEQYF
many,TRBV20-1,TRBJ2-7,-,TGCAGTGCTAGAGATGGACACTCCTACGAGCAGTACTTC,CSARDGHSYEQYF
-,TRBV20-1,TRBJ2-1,TRBD2,TGCAGTGCTAGAGTTCCTAGCGGAGCTGAGCAGTTCTTC,CSARVPSGAEQFF
-,TRBV24-1,TRBJ2-2,TRBD2,TGTGCCACCAGTGAAAAGGGACTAGCGGGAGTCGGGGAGCTGTTTTTT,CATSEKGLAGVGELFF
-,TRBV9,TRBJ2-3,TRBD2,TGTGCCAGCAGCATAGCGGGGGGTAACCCTAGCACAGATACGCAGTATTTT,CASSIAGGNPSTDTQYF
-,TRBV14,TRBJ2-5,-,TGTGCCAGCAGCCAAGAAGCGCAGGGGTGGGAAGAGACCCAGTACTTC,CASSQEAQGWEETQYF
few,TRBV7-2,TRBJ1-1,-,TGTGCCAGCATCACTCACGGGTACAACTTGAACACTGAAGCTTTCTTT,CASITHGYNLNTEAFF
few,TRBV28,TRBJ2-7,TRBD2,TGTGCCAGCAGTTCATGGGGGGGCTACGAGCAGTACTTC,CASSSWGGYEQYF
few,TRBV6-2/TRBV6-3,TRBJ2-3,-,TGTGCCAGCGGGGACTTCACAGATACGCAGTATTTT,CASGDFTDTQYF
few,TRBV7-2,TRBJ2-7,TRBD2,TGTGCCAGCAGCTTAGCTAGACTAGCGGGAGGGTACGAGCAGTACTTC,CASSLARLAGGYEQYF
many,TRBV12-3/TRBV12-4,TRBJ1-1,-,TGTGCCAGCAGTTTCAAGGTGAACACTGAAGCTTTCTTT,CASSFKVNTEAFF
-,TRBV7-9,TRBJ2-5,-,TGTGCCAGCAGCTCCCAGGGTAGGGTCCAAGAGACCCAGTACTTC,CASSSQGRVQETQYF
few,TRBV11-2,TRBJ2-3,TRBD2,TGTGCCAGCAGCTTTCCCGCGGGAGGTGCTCTATTCACAGATACGCAGTATTTT,CASSFPAGGALFTDTQYF
-,TRBV4-2,TRBJ1-2,-,TGTGCCAGCAGCCAGGGGTTAATAACAGGGAATGGCTACACCTTC,CASSQGLITGNGYTF
-,TRBV28,TRBJ2-7,-,TGTGCCAGCACCAAGGGCGGCCAGCGCTACGAGCAGTACTTC,CASTKGGQRYEQYF
-,TRBV4-2,TRBJ2-1,TRBD2,TGTGCCAGCAGCCAAGTTCTCACGGGACTAGCGGGGGAAAGCTCCTACAATGAGCAGTTCTTC,CASSQVLTGLAGESSYNEQFF
few,TRBV20-1,TRBJ2-7,-,TGCAGTGCAGACGACGGGGGTTACGAGCAGTACTTC,CSADDGGYEQYF
few,TRBV7-9,TRBJ2-5,TRBD1,TGTGCCAGCAGCCCCCTGACAGGGTCTATCCAAGAGACCCAGTACTTC,CASSPLTGSIQETQYF
many,TRBV12-3/TRBV12-4,TRBJ2-7,TRBD1,TGTGCCAGCAGCGGGGACAGATCCTACGAGCAGTACTTC,CASSGDRSYEQYF
-,TRBV11-2,TRBJ2-2,-,TGTGCCAGCAGCTTAGCCCCACCGGTCGGGGAGCTGTTTTTT,CASSLAPPVGELFF
many,TRBV6-2/TRBV6-3,TRBJ2-7,-,TGTGCCAGCTCCGGGGGTACGGGGGCCAACGAGCAGTACTTC,CASSGGTGANEQYF
-,TRBV7-2,TRBJ2-2,-,TGTGCCAGCAGCCGGGGCGGGGCGGGCACCGGGGAGCTGTTTTTT,CASSRGGAGTGELFF